This is a list of T cell receptor beta chains from one sample in a study of cytotoxic CD8 clonotypes in ibrutinib-treated CLL. Repertoires were generated with immunoSEQ multiplex PCR, while TCRdb's copy carries only in-frame clones and drops some. The sample has approximately 7,000 clones; roughly three quarters are singletons. Sequenced here: PBMCs, sampled before ibrutinib treatment. These receptors were obtained from a human donor with chronic lymphocytic leukemia. CDR3s include the opening cysteine and the closing phenylalanine or tryptophan. Each record gives: V gene, CDR3 length, J gene, clone size, D gene, CDR3 DNA, CDR3 protein. A D gene is named only where the DNA matches it firmly. Clone size is not always given. Where it is, it says once, few, many or a class for expanded clones.

V: TRBV6-4; length: 15; J: TRBJ2-1; size: NA; D: NA; DNA: TGTGCCAGCAGTGACGGCGGAACTACCTACAATGAGCAGTTCTTC; CDR3: CASSDGGTTYNEQFF
V: TRBV2; length: 15; J: TRBJ2-3; size: NA; D: NA; DNA: TGTGCCAGCAGCGGGGGGCTATCGAGAACAGATACGCAGTATTTT; CDR3: CASSGGLSRTDTQYF
V: TRBV18; length: 14; J: TRBJ2-7; size: few; D: NA; DNA: TGTGCCAGCTCACCGAGCATCAGCCTATACGAGCAGTACTTC; CDR3: CASSPSISLYEQYF
V: TRBV28; length: 15; J: TRBJ1-2; size: once; D: NA; DNA: TGTGCCAGCGCTTTGGGGCCAACTCTTAACTATGGCTACACCTTC; CDR3: CASALGPTLNYGYTF
V: TRBV19; length: 12; J: TRBJ1-6; size: few; D: NA; DNA: TGTGCCAGTAGTAAGCCCAGTTCACCCCTCCACTTT; CDR3: CASSKPSSPLHF
V: TRBV9; length: 12; J: TRBJ1-6; size: NA; D: NA; DNA: TGTGCCAGCAGCACACGATTTTCACCCCTCCACTTT; CDR3: CASSTRFSPLHF
V: TRBV28; length: 14; J: TRBJ1-2; size: NA; D: NA; DNA: TGTGCCACCGACCCGACAGGTGCCTACTATGGCTACACCTTC; CDR3: CATDPTGAYYGYTF
V: TRBV19; length: 12; J: TRBJ2-5; size: few; D: NA; DNA: TGTGCCAGTAGTATAGGGGGAGAGACCCAGTACTTC; CDR3: CASSIGGETQYF
V: TRBV7-9; length: 15; J: TRBJ1-1; size: NA; D: TRBD1; DNA: TGTGCCATAGGGAAAAGGGACAGATCGAACACTGAAGCTTTCTTT; CDR3: CAIGKRDRSNTEAFF
V: TRBV19; length: 14; J: TRBJ1-2; size: once; D: TRBD1; DNA: TGTGCCAGTAGTATCGCAGGGGGGGAGTATGGCTACACCTTC; CDR3: CASSIAGGEYGYTF
V: TRBV18; length: 11; J: TRBJ2-7; size: NA; D: NA; DNA: TGTGCCAGCTCACAGGGTTACGAGCAGTACTTC; CDR3: CASSQGYEQYF
V: TRBV18; length: 14; J: TRBJ2-7; size: NA; D: NA; DNA: TGTGCCAGCTCACCACCCGCCAGCTCCTACGAGCAGTACTTC; CDR3: CASSPPASSYEQYF
V: TRBV6-6; length: 12; J: TRBJ2-2; size: once; D: NA; DNA: TGTGCCAGCAGTGATCATACCGGGGAGCTGTTTTTT; CDR3: CASSDHTGELFF
V: TRBV6-1; length: 13; J: TRBJ1-2; size: NA; D: TRBD1; DNA: TGTGCCAGCAGTGCGGGACAGGTCTATGGCTACACCTTC; CDR3: CASSAGQVYGYTF
V: TRBV7-8; length: 16; J: TRBJ1-5; size: NA; D: NA; DNA: TGTGCCAGCAGCCCAGACGGAGCGGCGGGCAATCAGCCCCAGCATTTT; CDR3: CASSPDGAAGNQPQHF
V: TRBV5-1; length: 14; J: TRBJ2-7; size: few; D: NA; DNA: TGCGCCAGCAGCCCAGGGGGGACTGTTTACGAGCAGTACTTC; CDR3: CASSPGGTVYEQYF
V: TRBV10-2; length: 13; J: TRBJ1-6; size: few; D: NA; DNA: TGCGCCAGCAGCTCAGGGTTGGGTTCACCCCTCCACTTT; CDR3: CASSSGLGSPLHF
V: TRBV28; length: 14; J: TRBJ2-7; size: once; D: NA; DNA: TGTGCCAGCACCATGAGGCAGCCGTCCTACGAGCAGTACTTC; CDR3: CASTMRQPSYEQYF
V: TRBV5-1; length: 14; J: TRBJ1-4; size: NA; D: NA; DNA: TGCGCCAGCAGCTTGAGCCAAAAGAATGAAAAACTGTTTTTT; CDR3: CASSLSQKNEKLFF
V: TRBV28; length: 12; J: TRBJ1-1; size: NA; D: NA; DNA: TGTGCCAGCAGGGACTCAATCTCGTGGGCTTTCTTT; CDR3: CASRDSISWAFF
V: TRBV5-5; length: 15; J: TRBJ1-2; size: NA; D: NA; DNA: TGTGCCAGCAGCTTTTTACCAGAGGCTAACTATGGCTACACCTTC; CDR3: CASSFLPEANYGYTF
V: TRBV10-3; length: 11; J: TRBJ2-5; size: NA; D: NA; DNA: TGTGCCATCAGCGGAGGGGAGACCCAGTACTTC; CDR3: CAISGGETQYF
V: TRBV27; length: 13; J: TRBJ1-2; size: NA; D: NA; DNA: TGTGCCAGCAGACTCCAGGGGAAGAGTGGCTACACCTTC; CDR3: CASRLQGKSGYTF
V: TRBV6-5; length: 16; J: TRBJ1-1; size: NA; D: NA; DNA: TGTGCCAGCAGTTACGAGGGTGGAAGGGCAAACACTGAAGCTTTCTTT; CDR3: CASSYEGGRANTEAFF
V: TRBV5-4; length: 14; J: TRBJ2-5; size: NA; D: TRBD2; DNA: TGTGCCAGCAGCGGCGGGGGGGGAAAAGAGACCCAGTACTTC; CDR3: CASSGGGGKETQYF
V: TRBV29-1; length: 11; J: TRBJ1-2; size: NA; D: TRBD1; DNA: TGCAGCGGTAGGACAGGGGGTGGCTACACCTTC; CDR3: CSGRTGGGYTF
V: TRBV6-5; length: 12; J: TRBJ1-2; size: NA; D: NA; DNA: TGTGCCAGCAGTTGCGGGAACTATGGCTACACCTTC; CDR3: CASSCGNYGYTF
V: TRBV10-3; length: 14; J: TRBJ2-7; size: NA; D: TRBD1; DNA: TGTGCCAGCGAGGGTGGGACAGGCGGTTACGAGCAGTACTTC; CDR3: CASEGGTGGYEQYF